This T cell receptor (beta chain) was recovered during a study of blood T cells in healthy people across ages. Study-level information: With template switching, about one barcoded beta molecule was captured per two T cells. Study observations and caveats: A strong correlation was seen between TCR beta diversity and naive T cell percentage.

Each sample yielded at least 6 million isolated PBMCs. The germline V gene has CDR1 DFQATT and CDR2 SNEGSKA (reference sequence). The V end was cut by 1 base, the J end by 6 bases, with 6 bases between. This CDR3 is built from 12 residues. As for this clonotype: Its antigen is undetermined.

The second PCR ran about 7 to 12 cycles with a sample-barcoded 5' primer and J-beta primers. There were at least 3 million CDR3-containing paired-end reads obtained from each sample. TCRdb independently ran MiXCR on the 5' RACE reads; one entry per CDR3 protein. Of about 640,000 distinct CDR3 sequences listed, about 54% are singletons. This receptor was identified in a man aged 60 to 69 in good health. The chain recombines TRBV20-1 with TRBJ2-2; no clear D gene. Sequencing was performed on blood. The DNA of the CDR3 is TGCAGTGCTAGAGGGTTCCCCGGGGAGCTGTTTTTT. Translation gives CSARGFPGELFF.